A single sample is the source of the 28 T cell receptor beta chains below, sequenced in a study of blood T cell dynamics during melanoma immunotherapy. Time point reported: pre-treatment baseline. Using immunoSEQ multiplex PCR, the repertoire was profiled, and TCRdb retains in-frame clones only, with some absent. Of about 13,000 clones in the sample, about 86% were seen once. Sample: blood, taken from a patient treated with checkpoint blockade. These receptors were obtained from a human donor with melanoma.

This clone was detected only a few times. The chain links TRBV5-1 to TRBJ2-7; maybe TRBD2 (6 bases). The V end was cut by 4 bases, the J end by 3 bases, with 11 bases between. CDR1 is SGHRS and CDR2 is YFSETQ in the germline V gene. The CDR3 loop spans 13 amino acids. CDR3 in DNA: TGCGCCAGCAGCCCGGAGGAGGGCTACGAGCAGTACTTC. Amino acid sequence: CASSPEEGYEQYF. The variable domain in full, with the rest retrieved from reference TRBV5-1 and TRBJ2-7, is KAGVTQTPRYLIKTRGQQVTLSCSPISGHRSVSWYQQTPGQGLQFLFEYFSETQRNKGNFPGRFSGRQFSNSRSEMNVSTLELGDSALYLCASSPEEGYEQYFGPGTRLTVT.

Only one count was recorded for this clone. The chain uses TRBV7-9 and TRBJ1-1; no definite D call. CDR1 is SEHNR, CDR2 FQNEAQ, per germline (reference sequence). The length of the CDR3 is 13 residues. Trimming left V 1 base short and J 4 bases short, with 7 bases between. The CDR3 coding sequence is TGTGCCAGCAGCTTAGAGAGGTTCACTGAAGCTTTCTTT. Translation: CASSLERFTEAFF.

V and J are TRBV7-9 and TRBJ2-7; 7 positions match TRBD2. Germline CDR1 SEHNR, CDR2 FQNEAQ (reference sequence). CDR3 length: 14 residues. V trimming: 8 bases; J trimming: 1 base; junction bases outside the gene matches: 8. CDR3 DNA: TGTGCCAGCGGCCTACTAGCGACTTCCTACGAGCAGTACTTC. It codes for CASGLLATSYEQYF.

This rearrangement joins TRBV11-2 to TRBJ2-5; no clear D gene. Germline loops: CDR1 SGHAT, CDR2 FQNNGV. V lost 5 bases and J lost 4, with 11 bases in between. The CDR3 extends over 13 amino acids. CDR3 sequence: CASSPFRRETQYF. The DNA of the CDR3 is TGTGCCAGCAGCCCTTTCAGGCGAGAGACCCAGTACTTC.

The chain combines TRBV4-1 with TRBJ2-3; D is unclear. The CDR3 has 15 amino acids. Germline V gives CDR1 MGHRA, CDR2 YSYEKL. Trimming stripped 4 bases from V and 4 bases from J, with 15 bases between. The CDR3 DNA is TGCGCCAGCAGCCTACATATATCTAGAGCAGATACGCAGTATTTT. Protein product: CASSLHISRADTQYF.

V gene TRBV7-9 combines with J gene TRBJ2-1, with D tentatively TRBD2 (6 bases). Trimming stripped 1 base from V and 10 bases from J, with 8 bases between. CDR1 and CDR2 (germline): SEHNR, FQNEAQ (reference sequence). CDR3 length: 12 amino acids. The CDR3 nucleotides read TGTGCCAGCAGCTTAGTAGGAGGGGAGCAGTTCTTC. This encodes CASSLVGGEQFF.

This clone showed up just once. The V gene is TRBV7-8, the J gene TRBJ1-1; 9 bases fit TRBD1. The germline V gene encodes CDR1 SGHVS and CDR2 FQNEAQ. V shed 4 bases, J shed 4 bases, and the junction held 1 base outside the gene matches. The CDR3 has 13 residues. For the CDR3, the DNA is TGTGCCAGCAGCTGGACAGGGGCCACTGAAGCTTTCTTT. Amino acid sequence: CASSWTGATEAFF.

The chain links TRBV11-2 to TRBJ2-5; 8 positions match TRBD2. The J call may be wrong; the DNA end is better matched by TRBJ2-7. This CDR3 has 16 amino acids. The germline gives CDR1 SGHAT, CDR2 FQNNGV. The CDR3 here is CASSSLSSGPPYEQYF. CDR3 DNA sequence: TGTGCCAGCAGCTCGTTATCTAGCGGGCCCCCCTACGAGCAGTACTTC.

CDR3 coding DNA: TGCGCCAGCAGCCAAGGGGTAGGGTTCCTTAGGAACACCTTC. Its translation: CASSQGVGFLRNTF. V is TRBV4-1 and J is TRBJ1-2; D remains unclear. The CDR3 length is 14 residues. V shed 1 base and J shed 12 bases, with 18 bases lying between them. Germline V lookup: CDR1 MGHRA, CDR2 YSYEKL.

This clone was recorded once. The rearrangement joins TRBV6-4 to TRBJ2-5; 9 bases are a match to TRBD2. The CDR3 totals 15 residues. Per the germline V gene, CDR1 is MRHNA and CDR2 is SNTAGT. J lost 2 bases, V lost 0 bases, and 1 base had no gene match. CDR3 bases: TGTGCCAGCAGTGACTCGAGCGGGGGGCAAGAGACCCAGTACTTC. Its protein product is CASSDSSGGQETQYF.

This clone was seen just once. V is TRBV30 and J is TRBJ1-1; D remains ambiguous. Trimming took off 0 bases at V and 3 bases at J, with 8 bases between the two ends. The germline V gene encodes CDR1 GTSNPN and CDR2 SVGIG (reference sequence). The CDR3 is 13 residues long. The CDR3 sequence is CAWSVTSYTEAFF. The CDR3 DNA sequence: TGTGCCTGGAGTGTGACCTCGTACACTGAAGCTTTCTTT.

CDR3 in DNA: TGTGCCAGCAGCCGGACAGGCTACGAGCAGTACTTC. Translated, it gives CASSRTGYEQYF. The rearrangement joins TRBV11-3 to TRBJ2-7; 7 bases align to TRBD1. J was trimmed by 3 bases and V by 5 bases; bases with no gene match: 1. The CDR3 has 12 amino acids. Looked up from germline, CDR1 is SGHNT and CDR2 is YENEEA.

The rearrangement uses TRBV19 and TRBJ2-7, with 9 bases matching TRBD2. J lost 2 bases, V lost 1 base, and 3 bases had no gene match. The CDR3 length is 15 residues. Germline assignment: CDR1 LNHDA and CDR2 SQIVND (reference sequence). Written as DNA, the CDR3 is TGTGCCAGTAGTATAGGGGCTAGCGGGGCCTACGAGCAGTACTTC. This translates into CASSIGASGAYEQYF.

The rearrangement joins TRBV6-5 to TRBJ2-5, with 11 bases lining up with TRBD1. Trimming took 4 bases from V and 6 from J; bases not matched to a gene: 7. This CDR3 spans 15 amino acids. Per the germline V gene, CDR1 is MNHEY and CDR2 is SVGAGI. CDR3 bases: TGTGCCAGCAGTTCTCCGGACAGGGGGCGAAAGACCCAGTACTTC. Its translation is CASSSPDRGRKTQYF.

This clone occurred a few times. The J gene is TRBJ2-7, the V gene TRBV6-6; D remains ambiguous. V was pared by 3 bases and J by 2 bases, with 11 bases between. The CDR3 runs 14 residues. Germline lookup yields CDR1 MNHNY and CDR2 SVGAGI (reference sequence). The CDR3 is CASSYGQFAYEQYF. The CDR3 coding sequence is TGTGCCAGCAGTTATGGGCAGTTTGCCTACGAGCAGTACTTC.

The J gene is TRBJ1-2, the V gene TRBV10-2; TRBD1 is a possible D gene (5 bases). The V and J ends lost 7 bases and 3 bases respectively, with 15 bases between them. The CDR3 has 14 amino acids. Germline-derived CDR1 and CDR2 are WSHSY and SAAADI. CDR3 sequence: CASTTGAGDYGYTF. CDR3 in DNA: TGCGCCAGCACAACAGGTGCCGGGGACTATGGCTACACCTTC.

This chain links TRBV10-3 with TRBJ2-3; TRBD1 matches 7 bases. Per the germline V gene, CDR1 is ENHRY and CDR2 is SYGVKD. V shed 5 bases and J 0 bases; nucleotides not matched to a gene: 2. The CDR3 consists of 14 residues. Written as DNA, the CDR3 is TGTGCCATCAGTTTGGGACAGAGCACAGATACGCAGTATTTT. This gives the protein CAISLGQSTDTQYF.

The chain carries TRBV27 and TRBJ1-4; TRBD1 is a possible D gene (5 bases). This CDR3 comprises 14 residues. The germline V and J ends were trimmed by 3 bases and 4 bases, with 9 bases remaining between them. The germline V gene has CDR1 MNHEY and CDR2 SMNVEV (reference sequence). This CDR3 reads CASSFWGNNEKLFF. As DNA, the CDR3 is TGTGCCAGCAGTTTTTGGGGGAATAATGAAAAACTGTTTTTT.

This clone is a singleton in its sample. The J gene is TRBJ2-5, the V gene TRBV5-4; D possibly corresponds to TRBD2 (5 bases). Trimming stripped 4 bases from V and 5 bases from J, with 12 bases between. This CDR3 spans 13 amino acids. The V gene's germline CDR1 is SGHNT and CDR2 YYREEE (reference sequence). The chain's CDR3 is CASSHPSGETQYF. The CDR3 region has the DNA TGTGCCAGCAGCCATCCCTCGGGGGAGACCCAGTACTTC.

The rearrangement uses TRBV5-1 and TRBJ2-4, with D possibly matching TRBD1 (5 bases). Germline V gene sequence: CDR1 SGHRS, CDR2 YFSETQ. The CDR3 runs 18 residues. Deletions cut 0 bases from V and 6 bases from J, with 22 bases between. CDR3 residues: CASSLGTIRAGPGNIQYF. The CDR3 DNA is TGCGCCAGCAGCTTGGGAACCATTCGGGCAGGGCCAGGAAACATTCAGTACTTC.

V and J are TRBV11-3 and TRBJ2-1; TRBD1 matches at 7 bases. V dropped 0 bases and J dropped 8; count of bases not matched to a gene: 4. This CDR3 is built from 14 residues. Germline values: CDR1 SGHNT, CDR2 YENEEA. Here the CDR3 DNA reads TGTGCCAGCAGCTTAGATACAGGGGACGATGAGCAGTTCTTC. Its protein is CASSLDTGDDEQFF.

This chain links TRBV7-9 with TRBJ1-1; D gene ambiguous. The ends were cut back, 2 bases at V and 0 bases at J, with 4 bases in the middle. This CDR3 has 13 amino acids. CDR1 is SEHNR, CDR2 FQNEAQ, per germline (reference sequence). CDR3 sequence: CASSLQMNTEAFF. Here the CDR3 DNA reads TGTGCCAGCAGCTTACAGATGAACACTGAAGCTTTCTTT.

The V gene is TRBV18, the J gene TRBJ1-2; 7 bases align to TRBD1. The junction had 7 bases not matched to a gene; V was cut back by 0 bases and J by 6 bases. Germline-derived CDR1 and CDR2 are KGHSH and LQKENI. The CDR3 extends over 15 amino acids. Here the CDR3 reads CASSPPADRINGYTF. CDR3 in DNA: TGTGCCAGCTCACCACCGGCGGACAGGATAAATGGCTACACCTTC.

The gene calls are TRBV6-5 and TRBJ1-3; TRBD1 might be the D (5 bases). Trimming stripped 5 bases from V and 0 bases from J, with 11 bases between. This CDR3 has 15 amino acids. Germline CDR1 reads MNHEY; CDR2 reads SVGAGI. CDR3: CASSKQVHSGNTIYF. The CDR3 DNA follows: TGTGCCAGCAGTAAACAGGTCCACTCTGGAAACACCATATATTTT.

Here the CDR3 DNA reads TGTGCCTGGCGTGCAACCGGGGGGGGAGGCTACACCTTC. Translation gives CAWRATGGGGYTF. The chain couples TRBV30 to TRBJ1-2; tentatively, D is TRBD1 (5 bases). The CDR3 totals 13 residues. V was pared by 5 bases and J by 8 bases, with 18 bases between. Germline lookup yields CDR1 GTSNPN and CDR2 SVGIG (reference sequence).

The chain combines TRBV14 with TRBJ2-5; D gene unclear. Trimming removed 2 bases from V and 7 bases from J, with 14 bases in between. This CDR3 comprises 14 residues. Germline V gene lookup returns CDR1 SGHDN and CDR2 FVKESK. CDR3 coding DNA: TGTGCCAGCAGCCAAAATTCCCTAAGCAGGACCCAGTACTTC. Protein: CASSQNSLSRTQYF.

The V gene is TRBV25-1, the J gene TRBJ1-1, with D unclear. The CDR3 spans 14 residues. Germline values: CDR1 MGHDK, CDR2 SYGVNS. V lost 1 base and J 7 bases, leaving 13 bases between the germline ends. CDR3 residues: CASSELGRSDEAFF. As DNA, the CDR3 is TGTGCCAGCAGTGAATTAGGCAGAAGTGATGAAGCTTTCTTT.

CDR3 sequence reads: CASSREGETQYF. The CDR3 nucleotides are TGCGCCAGCAGCCGGGAGGGAGAGACCCAGTACTTC. The rearrangement uses TRBV5-1 and TRBJ2-5; 8 bases are shared with TRBD2. The CDR3 extends over 12 amino acids. The V gene end was trimmed by 4 bases and the J gene end by 4 bases; junction bases not matched to a gene: 0. Per germline, CDR1 SGHRS and CDR2 YFSETQ. Complete variable domain (other parts from reference TRBV5-1 and TRBJ2-5): KAGVTQTPRYLIKTRGQQVTLSCSPISGHRSVSWYQQTPGQGLQFLFEYFSETQRNKGNFPGRFSGRQFSNSRSEMNVSTLELGDSALYLCASSREGETQYFGPGTRLLVL.